This entry lists 11 T cell receptor beta chains sequenced from one sample in a study of response to subunit inactivated influenza vaccine. Using its own MiXCR run on the RT-PCR reads, TCRdb lists one record per CDR3 protein. Of roughly 650,000 distinct CDR3 sequences in the sample, about 14% were seen once. The material was PBMCs from blood, obtained 14 days before vaccination. All receptors come from a man between 50 and 59 years old who received an inactivated influenza vaccine.

The rearrangement links TRBV18 to TRBJ1-5; 10 positions agree with TRBD1. Trimming cost V 2 bases and J 4 bases; bases outside gene matches: 2. Germline CDR1 is KGHSH and CDR2 is LQKENI. The CDR3 covers 15 residues. The CDR3 DNA sequence: TGTGCCAGCTCACCAGGGACAGGGGCAAATCAGCCCCAGCATTTT. Encoded protein: CASSPGTGANQPQHF.

This chain joins TRBV10-2 and TRBJ1-4, with unresolved D. With 7 bases removed from V and 0 bases from J, the gap between germline ends came to 9 bases. The CDR3 spans 14 residues. CDR1 and CDR2 (germline): WSHSY, SAAADI. DNA for the CDR3: TGCGCCAGCACCGAGGGATCAACTAATGAAAAACTGTTTTTT. Its translation is CASTEGSTNEKLFF.

In its sample, this clonotype was seen a few times. This chain joins TRBV10-3 and TRBJ2-3; 7 positions agree with TRBD1. Trimming at V came to 10 bases and at J to 2 bases, leaving 6 bases not matched to a gene. Germline lookup yields CDR1 ENHRY and CDR2 SYGVKD. The CDR3 spans 13 residues. CDR3 DNA sequence: TGTGCCAACCGGGACAGCTCCACAGATACGCAGTATTTT. Protein: CANRDSSTDTQYF.

In its sample, this clonotype was seen a few times. The gene calls are TRBV2 and TRBJ2-1; D might be TRBD1 (5 bases). CDR3 length equals 16 residues. Germline V lookup: CDR1 SNHLY, CDR2 FYNNEI. The ends were cut back, 1 base at V and 0 bases at J, with 10 bases in the middle. The CDR3 region has the DNA TGTGCCAGCAGTGAAGTGGGGCATAGCTCCTACAATGAGCAGTTCTTC. Translation: CASSEVGHSSYNEQFF. Full variable domain (remainder filled in from reference TRBV2 and TRBJ2-1): EPEVTQTPSHQVTQMGQEVILRCVPISNHLYFYWYRQILGQKVEFLVSFYNNEISEKSEIFDDQFSVERPDGSNFTLKIRSTKLEDSAMYFCASSEVGHSSYNEQFFGPGTRLTVL.

This clonotype occurred a few times. The chain combines TRBV6-1 with TRBJ2-7; D is uncertain. V lost 4 bases and J 4 bases, leaving 11 bases between the germline ends. Germline CDR1 and CDR2: MNHNS and SASEGT. The CDR3 extends over 13 amino acids. CDR3 nucleotides: TGTGCCAGCAGTGTCCGGCCTGAGTACGAGCAGTACTTC. As protein: CASSVRPEYEQYF.

This clonotype was detected only a few times. V is TRBV7-3 and J is TRBJ2-3; 7 positions agree with TRBD2. V lost 5 bases, J lost 2 bases, and 7 bases stayed unmatched. The V gene's germline CDR1 is SGHTA and CDR2 FQGTGA. This CDR3 has 15 amino acids. The CDR3 nucleotides are TGTGCCAGCAGCATCTCAGCGGGATACACAGATACGCAGTATTTT. It codes for CASSISAGYTDTQYF. The full variable domain, its missing parts supplied by reference TRBV7-3 and TRBJ2-3, is GAGVSQTPSNKVTEKGKYVELRCDPISGHTALYWYRQSLGQGPEFLIYFQGTGAADDSGLPNDRFFAVRPEGSVSTLKIQRTERGDSAVYLCASSISAGYTDTQYFGPGTRLTVL.

This clonotype occurred many times. The chain joins TRBV6-2 or TRBV6-3 to TRBJ2-1; TRBD1 agrees at 7 bases. The germline V gene has CDR1 MNHEY and CDR2 SVGEGT. V dropped 6 bases and J dropped 1; count of bases not matched to a gene: 0. This CDR3 has 13 residues. CDR3 loop: CASRGQSYNEQFF. DNA for the CDR3: TGTGCCAGCAGGGGACAGTCCTACAATGAGCAGTTCTTC.

The chain uses TRBV24-1 and TRBJ2-1, with D unresolved. The CDR3 totals 14 residues. V lost 2 bases and J 8 bases, leaving 12 bases between the germline ends. Germline V gene data show CDR1 as KGHDR and CDR2 as SFDVKD. For the CDR3, the DNA is TGTGCCACCAGTGATTATCACATCCGGGATGAGCAGTTCTTC. Protein sequence: CATSDYHIRDEQFF.

This clonotype was seen only a few times. A read error may account for a junction end that differs from germline. The J gene is TRBJ2-1, the V gene TRBV7-7; 9 bases agree with TRBD2. Germline V CDR1 and CDR2: SSHAT, FNYEAQ (reference sequence). This CDR3 comprises 13 residues. CDR3 region: CASSLRAGGPEFF. CDR3 DNA: TGTGCTAGCAGCTTAAGGGCGGGGGGGCCTGAGTTCTTC. The variable domain in full, completed from reference TRBV7-7 and TRBJ2-1, reads GAGVSQSPRYKVTKRGQDVTLRCDPISSHATLYWYQQALGQGPEFLTYFNYEAQPDKSGLPSDRFSAERPEGSISTLTIQRTEQRDSAMYRCASSLRAGGPEFFGPGTRLTVL.

This clonotype appeared many times. The chain joins TRBV5-1 to TRBJ1-2; TRBD1 is a possible D gene (6 bases). The CDR3 has 13 amino acids. Germline V lookup: CDR1 SGHRS, CDR2 YFSETQ. Trimming took off 5 bases at V and 5 bases at J, with 13 bases between the two ends. In DNA, the CDR3 is TGCGCCAGCAGTATCTCAGGGGATTATGGCTACACCTTC. Its protein is CASSISGDYGYTF.

The V and J genes are TRBV6-2 or TRBV6-3 and TRBJ1-6; D gene ambiguous. V was trimmed by 2 bases and J by 13 bases, leaving 12 bases between them. The germline gives CDR1 MNHEY, CDR2 SVGEGT. The CDR3 is 13 residues long. CDR3 coding DNA: TGTGCCAGCAGTTACAGAGCAGTATCGCCCCTCCACTTT. This codes for CASSYRAVSPLHF.